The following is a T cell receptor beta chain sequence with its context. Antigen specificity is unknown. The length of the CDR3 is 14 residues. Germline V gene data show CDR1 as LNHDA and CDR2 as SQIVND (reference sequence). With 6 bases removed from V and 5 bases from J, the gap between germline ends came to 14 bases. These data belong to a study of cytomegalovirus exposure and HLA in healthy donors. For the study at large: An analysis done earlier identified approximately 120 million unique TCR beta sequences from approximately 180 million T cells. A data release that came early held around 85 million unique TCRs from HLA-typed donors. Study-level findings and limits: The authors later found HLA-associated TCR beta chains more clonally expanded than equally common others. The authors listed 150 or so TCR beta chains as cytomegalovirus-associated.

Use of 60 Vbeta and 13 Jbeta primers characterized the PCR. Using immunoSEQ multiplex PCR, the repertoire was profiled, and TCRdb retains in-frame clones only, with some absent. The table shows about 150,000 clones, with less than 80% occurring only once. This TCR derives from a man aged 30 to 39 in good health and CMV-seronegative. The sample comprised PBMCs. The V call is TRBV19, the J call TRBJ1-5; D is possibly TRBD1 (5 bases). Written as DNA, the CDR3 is TGTGCCAGTAGAACTGGACATCTCGATCAGCCCCAGCATTTT. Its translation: CASRTGHLDQPQHF.